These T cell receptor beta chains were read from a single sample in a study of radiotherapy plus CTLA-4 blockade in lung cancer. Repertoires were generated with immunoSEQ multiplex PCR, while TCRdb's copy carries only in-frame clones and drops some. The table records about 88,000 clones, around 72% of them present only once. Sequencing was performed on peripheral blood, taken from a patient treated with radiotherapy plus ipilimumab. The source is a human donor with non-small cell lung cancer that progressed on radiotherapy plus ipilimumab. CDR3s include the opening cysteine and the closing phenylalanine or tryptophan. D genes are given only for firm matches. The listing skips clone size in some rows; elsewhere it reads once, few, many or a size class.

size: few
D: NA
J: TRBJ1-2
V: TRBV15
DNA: TGTGCCACCAGCCCCGACAGGCTAGACGTCTCTAACTATGGCTACACCTTC
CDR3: CATSPDRLDVSNYGYTF

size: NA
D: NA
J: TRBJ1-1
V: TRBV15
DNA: TGTGCCACCAGCAGAGAACCACGGACCGCTATGAACACTGAAGCTTTCTTT
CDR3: CATSREPRTAMNTEAFF

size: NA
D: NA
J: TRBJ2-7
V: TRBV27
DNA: TGTGCCAGCAGCCCTACGAGGGGGGGACTCTCCTACGAGCAGTACTTC
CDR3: CASSPTRGGLSYEQYF

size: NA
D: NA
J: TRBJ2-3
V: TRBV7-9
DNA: TGTGCCAGCAGCTTCGGTGGCACAGATACGCAGTATTTT
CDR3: CASSFGGTDTQYF

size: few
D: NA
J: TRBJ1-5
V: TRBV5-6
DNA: TGTGCCAGCACCGTCGGGCGGCAGCCCCAGCATTTT
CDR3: CASTVGRQPQHF

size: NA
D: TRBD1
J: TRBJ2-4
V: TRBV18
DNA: TGTGCCAGCTCACTCGGACAGGGTGGCCTAAACATTCAGTACTTC
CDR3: CASSLGQGGLNIQYF

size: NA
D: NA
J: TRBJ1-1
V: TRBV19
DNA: TGTGCCAGTATGGCTCACAACACTGAAGCTTTCTTT
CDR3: CASMAHNTEAFF

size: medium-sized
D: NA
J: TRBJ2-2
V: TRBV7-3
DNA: TGTGCCAGCTCCCCGACCGTCGCGAACACCGGGGAGCTGTTTTTT
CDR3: CASSPTVANTGELFF

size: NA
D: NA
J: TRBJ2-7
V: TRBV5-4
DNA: TGTGCCAGCAGTGTGACGGGGGCTGGTTTATATGAGCAGTACTTC
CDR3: CASSVTGAGLYEQYF

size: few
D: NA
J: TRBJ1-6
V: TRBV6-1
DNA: TGTGCCAGCAGTGAGGACGGGAAGAATTCACCCCTCCACTTT
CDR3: CASSEDGKNSPLHF

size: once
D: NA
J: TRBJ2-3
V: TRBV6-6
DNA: TGTGCCACTGGGAGGACAGATACGCAGTATTTT
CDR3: CATGRTDTQYF

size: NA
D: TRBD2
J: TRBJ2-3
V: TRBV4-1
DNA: TGCGCCAGCAGCCAAATGGCGGGAGTCCCCAGCACAGATACGCAGTATTTT
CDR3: CASSQMAGVPSTDTQYF

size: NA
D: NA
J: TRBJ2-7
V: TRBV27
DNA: TGTGCCAGCAGTTTAACCCTGCAGGAAAGGGAGGAGCAGTACTTC
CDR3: CASSLTLQEREEQYF

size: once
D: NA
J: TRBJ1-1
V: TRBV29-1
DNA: TGCAGCGTTGAAGAATTCAGTAACACTGAAGCTTTCTTT
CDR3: CSVEEFSNTEAFF

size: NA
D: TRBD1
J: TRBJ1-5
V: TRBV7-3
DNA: TGTGCCAGCAGCTGGACAGGGGGTGATCAGCCCCAGCATTTT
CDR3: CASSWTGGDQPQHF

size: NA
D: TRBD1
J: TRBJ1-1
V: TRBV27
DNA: TGTGCCAGCAGTTTGAGGCAGGGGGCTGAAGCTTTCTTT
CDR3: CASSLRQGAEAFF

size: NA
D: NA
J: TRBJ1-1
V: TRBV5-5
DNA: TGTGCCAGCAGCTTGAGGGATCCGAACACTGAAGCTTTCTTT
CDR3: CASSLRDPNTEAFF

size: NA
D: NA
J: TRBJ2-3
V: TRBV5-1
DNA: TGCGCCAGCAGCCTGGTGGGTACGGCAGATACGCAGTATTTT
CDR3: CASSLVGTADTQYF

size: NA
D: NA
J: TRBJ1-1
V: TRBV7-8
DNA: TGTGCCAGCAGCTTAGCGGCAGGGCACATGAACACTGAAGCTTTCTTT
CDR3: CASSLAAGHMNTEAFF

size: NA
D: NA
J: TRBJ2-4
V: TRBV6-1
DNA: TGTGCCAGCAGTGAAGCGGCAGGAGCAAGGGACATTCAGTACTTC
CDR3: CASSEAAGARDIQYF

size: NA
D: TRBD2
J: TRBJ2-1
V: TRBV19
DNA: TGTGCCAGTAGTATCGGGACGTGGGGAGGGAACGATGAGCAGTTCTTC
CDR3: CASSIGTWGGNDEQFF

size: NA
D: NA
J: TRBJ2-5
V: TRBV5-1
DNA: TGCGCCAGCAGCCATCCCGTTATGGGTCAAGAGACCCAGTACTTC
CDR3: CASSHPVMGQETQYF

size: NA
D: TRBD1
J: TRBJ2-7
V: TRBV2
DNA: TGTGCCAGCAGTTCCGACAGGGGGCACGAGCAGTACTTC
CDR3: CASSSDRGHEQYF

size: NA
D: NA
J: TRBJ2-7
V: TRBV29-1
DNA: TGCAGCGTTGATAAGGGGGGCCGCTACGAGCAGTACTTC
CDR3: CSVDKGGRYEQYF

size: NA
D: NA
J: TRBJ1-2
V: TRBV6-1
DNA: TGTGCCAGCAGTTCTTTAGGGGGCTACACCTTC
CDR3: CASSSLGGYTF

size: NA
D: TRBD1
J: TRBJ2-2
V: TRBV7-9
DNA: TGTGCCAGTAGCGGACAGGGATTGGGGACCGGGGAGCTGTTTTTT
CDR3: CASSGQGLGTGELFF

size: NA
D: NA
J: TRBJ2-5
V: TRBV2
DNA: TGTGCCAGCAGTCGACAGCAACCTTCCCAAGAGACCCAGTACTTC
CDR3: CASSRQQPSQETQYF

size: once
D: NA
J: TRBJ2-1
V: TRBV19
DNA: TGTGCCAGTAGAACACACCGGGACATACACAATGAGCAGTTCTTC
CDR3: CASRTHRDIHNEQFF

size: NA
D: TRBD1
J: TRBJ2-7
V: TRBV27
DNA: TGTGCCAGCACGAGCAGGGGGACAGGGACCTACGAGCAGTACTTC
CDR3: CASTSRGTGTYEQYF